This TCR beta chain was identified in a study of T cell responses to AZD1222 COVID-19 vaccine. Only one count was recorded for this clone. Antigen specificity is unknown. The V end was cut by 2 bases, the J end by 0 bases, with 11 bases between. The CDR3 length is 15 residues. In germline, CDR1 is MNHEY, CDR2 SVGAGI. Study outcomes and limitations: Sampling that yielded the repertoires occurred only after the peak T cell response.

Assay used: immunoSEQ multiplex PCR; TCRdb lists only in-frame clones, some missing. The table has 130,000 to 150,000 clones, about 91% seen once. V usage is TRBV6-5 and J usage is TRBJ2-7, with unresolved D. This specimen was peripheral blood, taken on day 0 of AZD1222 vaccination. This receptor was identified in an adult in good health. This chain's CDR3 is CASSYGQASSYEQYF. The CDR3 DNA reads TGTGCCAGCAGTTACGGGCAGGCTAGCTCCTACGAGCAGTACTTC.